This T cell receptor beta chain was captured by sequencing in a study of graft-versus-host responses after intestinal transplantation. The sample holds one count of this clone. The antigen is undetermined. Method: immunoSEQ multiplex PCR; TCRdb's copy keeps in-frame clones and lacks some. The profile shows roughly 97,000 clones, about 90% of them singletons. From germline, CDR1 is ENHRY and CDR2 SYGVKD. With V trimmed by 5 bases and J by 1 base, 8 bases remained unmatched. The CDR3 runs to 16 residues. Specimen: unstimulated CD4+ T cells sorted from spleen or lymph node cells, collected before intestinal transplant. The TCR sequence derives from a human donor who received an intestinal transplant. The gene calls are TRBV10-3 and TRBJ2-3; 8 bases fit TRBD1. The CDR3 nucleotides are TGTGCCATCAGTTCGGACAGGGCAGCTCGCACAGATACGCAGTATTTT. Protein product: CAISSDRAARTDTQYF.